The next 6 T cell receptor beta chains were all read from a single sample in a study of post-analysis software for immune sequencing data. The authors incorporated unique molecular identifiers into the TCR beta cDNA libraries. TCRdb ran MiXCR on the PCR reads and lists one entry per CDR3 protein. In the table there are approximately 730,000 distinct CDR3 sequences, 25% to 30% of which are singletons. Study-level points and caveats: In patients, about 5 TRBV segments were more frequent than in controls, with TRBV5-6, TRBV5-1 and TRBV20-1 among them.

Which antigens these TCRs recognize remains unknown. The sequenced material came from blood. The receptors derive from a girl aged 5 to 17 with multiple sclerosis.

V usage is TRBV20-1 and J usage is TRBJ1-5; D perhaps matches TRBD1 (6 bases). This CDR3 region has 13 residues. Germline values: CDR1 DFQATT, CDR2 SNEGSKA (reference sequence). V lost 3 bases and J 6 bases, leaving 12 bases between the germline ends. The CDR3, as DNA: TGCAGTGCTAGGGGGGCGGGGGGTCAGCCCCAGCATTTT. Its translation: CSARGAGGQPQHF.

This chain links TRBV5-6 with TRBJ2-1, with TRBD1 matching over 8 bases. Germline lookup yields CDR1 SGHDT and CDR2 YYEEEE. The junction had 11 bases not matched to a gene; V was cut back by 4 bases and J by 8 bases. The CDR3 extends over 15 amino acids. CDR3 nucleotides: TGTGCCAGCAGCCTCCCGCAGGGGGCGCAGGATGAGCAGTTCTTC. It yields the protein CASSLPQGAQDEQFF. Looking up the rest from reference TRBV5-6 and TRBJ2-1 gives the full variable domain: DAGVTQSPTHLIKTRGQQVTLRCSPKSGHDTVSWYQQALGQGPQFIFQYYEEEERQRGNFPDRFSGHQFPNYSSELNVNALLLGDSALYLCASSLPQGAQDEQFFGPGTRLTVL.

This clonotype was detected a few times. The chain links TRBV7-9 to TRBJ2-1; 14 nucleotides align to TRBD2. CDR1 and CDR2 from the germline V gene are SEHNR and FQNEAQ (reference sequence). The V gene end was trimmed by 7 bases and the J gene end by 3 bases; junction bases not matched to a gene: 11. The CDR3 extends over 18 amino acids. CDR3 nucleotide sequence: TGTGCCAGCAACCCGAGGGGACTAGCGGGGGCCTTCTACAATGAGCAGTTCTTC. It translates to CASNPRGLAGAFYNEQFF.

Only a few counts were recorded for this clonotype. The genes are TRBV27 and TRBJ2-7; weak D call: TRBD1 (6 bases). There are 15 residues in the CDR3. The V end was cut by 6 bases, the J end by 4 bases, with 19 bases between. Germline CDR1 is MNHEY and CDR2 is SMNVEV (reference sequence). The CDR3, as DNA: TGTGCCAGCAGCTCAACAGGGCCCCTGGGATACGAGCAGTACTTC. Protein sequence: CASSSTGPLGYEQYF.

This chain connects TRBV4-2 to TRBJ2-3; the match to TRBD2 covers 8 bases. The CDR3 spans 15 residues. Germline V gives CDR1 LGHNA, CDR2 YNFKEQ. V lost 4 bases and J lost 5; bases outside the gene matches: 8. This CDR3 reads CASSLGTSLVDTQYF. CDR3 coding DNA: TGTGCCAGCAGCCTCGGGACTAGTTTGGTAGATACGCAGTATTTT.

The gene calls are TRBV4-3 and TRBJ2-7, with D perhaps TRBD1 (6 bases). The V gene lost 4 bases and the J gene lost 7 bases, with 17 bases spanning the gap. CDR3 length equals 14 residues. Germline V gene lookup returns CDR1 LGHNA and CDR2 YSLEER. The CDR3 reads CASSPDRSLREQYF. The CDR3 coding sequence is TGCGCCAGCAGCCCTGACAGGAGTCTACGAGAGCAGTACTTC.